The subject of this entry is one TCR beta chain. The target antigen is unknown. This record comes from a study of cytotoxic CD8 clonotypes in ibrutinib-treated CLL. Study-level results: Clonality increased at ibrutinib response and stayed stable in sustained remission. At progression, however, it fell back toward baseline. Sustained-remission and progressing patients diverged in sampling times.

V was cut by 3 bases and J by 10 bases, with 9 bases left in between. Per germline, CDR1 DFQATT and CDR2 SNEGSKA (reference sequence). The CDR3 loop spans 11 amino acids. The source of about 2 micrograms of genomic DNA for TCR beta libraries was cryopreserved PBMCs. A 1 in 200,000 to 1 in 1 million T cell depth was the sequencing target. Produced via immunoSEQ multiplex PCR; TCRdb's table is partial and in-frame only. The repertoire consists of 250,000 to 350,000 clones, with approximately 76% occurring once and the leading ten covering approximately 5.1%. The sequence was collected from a human donor with chronic lymphocytic leukemia. Here the sequenced sample was PBMCs, taken at disease progression, from a patient treated with ibrutinib. J is TRBJ1-4 and V is TRBV20-1; weak D call: TRBD1 (5 bases). In nucleotides, the CDR3 is TGCAGTGCTAGGACTCAGGGAAAACTGTTTTTT. This encodes CSARTQGKLFF.